These 19 T cell receptor beta chains originate from one sample sequenced in a study of CD8 T cells in Susac syndrome (dated by TCRdb to the late 2010s). Libraries came from the immunoSEQ multiplex PCR assay. RNA was extracted with the RNeasy kit and about 0.5 to 1 ug was reverse transcribed using random hexamers. Using fastp at Q25 and MiXCR, TCRdb reprocessed the public reads and kept productive beta chains. All rows with the same CDR3 protein become a single entry with the most common DNA and genes. The sample yields about 82,000 distinct CDR3 sequences; about 95% were counted once. The ten largest clones represent about 0.68% of the sample. Sequencing was done on a sample of CD8+ T cells from PBMCs. The receptor source for this set is a human donor with Susac syndrome.

This chain links TRBV29-1 with TRBJ1-1; 10 bases map to TRBD1. The CDR3 length is 18 residues. Germline V gene sequence: CDR1 SQVTM, CDR2 ANQGSEA. After removal of 6 bases from V and 3 bases from J, the junction contained 19 bases not matched to a gene. The CDR3 sequence: CSVTQFTDRGRIDTEAFF. In DNA, the CDR3 is TGCAGCGTCACCCAATTTACCGACAGGGGGCGAATAGACACTGAAGCTTTCTTT.

This rearrangement joins TRBV4-2 to TRBJ2-3, with D perhaps matching TRBD2 (6 bases). The ends were cut back, 6 bases at V and 1 base at J, with 8 bases in the middle. The germline gives CDR1 LGHNA, CDR2 YNFKEQ. This CDR3 spans 13 amino acids. The CDR3 DNA follows: TGTGCCAGCAGGGAGGGGCGCACAGATACGCAGTATTTT. This encodes CASREGRTDTQYF.

This rearrangement joins TRBV20-1 to TRBJ2-3; 12 positions agree with TRBD2. The CDR3 runs to 17 residues. V lost 3 bases to trimming and J lost 2 bases; unmatched junction nucleotides: 9. Germline V gene lookup returns CDR1 DFQATT and CDR2 SNEGSKA (reference sequence). The CDR3 region is CSASRPSGGANTDTQYF. DNA of the CDR3: TGCAGTGCTAGTAGGCCTAGCGGGGGGGCCAACACAGATACGCAGTATTTT.

The V and J genes are TRBV28 and TRBJ1-3, with a weak D call TRBD1 (6 bases). This CDR3 spans 15 amino acids. Germline V gene lookup returns CDR1 MDHEN and CDR2 SYDVKM. The V end lost 6 bases, the J end lost 0 bases, and 12 bases lay between the germline ends. The CDR3, as DNA: TGTGCCAGCAGGCCTACAGGGAGCTCTGGAAACACCATATATTTT. It encodes CASRPTGSSGNTIYF. The whole variable domain, remainder taken from reference TRBV28 and TRBJ1-3, is DVKVTQSSRYLVKRTGEKVFLECVQDMDHENMFWYRQDPGLGLRLIYFSYDVKMKEKGDIPEGYSVSREKKERFSLILESASTNQTSMYLCASRPTGSSGNTIYFGEGSWLTVV.

This clonotype was counted a single time. J is TRBJ1-5 and V is TRBV7-2; possibly TRBD1 for D (6 bases). CDR3 size: 14 residues. Trimming cost V 2 bases and J 7 bases, with 12 bases left between them. Germline CDR1 is SGHTA and CDR2 is FQGNSA. CDR3 nucleotides: TGTGCCAGCAGCTTACCAGGGGTAGGACAGCCCCAGCATTTT. Translation: CASSLPGVGQPQHF. The full variable domain, its missing parts supplied by reference TRBV7-2 and TRBJ1-5, is GAGVSQSPSNKVTEKGKDVELRCDPISGHTALYWYRQSLGQGLEFLIYFQGNSAPDKSGLPSDRFSAERTGGSVSTLTIQRTQQEDSAVYLCASSLPGVGQPQHFGDGTRLSIL.

The sample holds one count of this clonotype. The chain has TRBV24-1 and TRBJ2-5; 7 bases map to TRBD2. Trimming took 2 bases from V and 4 from J; bases not matched to a gene: 3. CDR3 length equals 14 residues. CDR1 and CDR2 from the germline V gene are KGHDR and SFDVKD. The CDR3 DNA sequence: TGTGCCACCAGTGATTGGGGGGGGTCAGAGACCCAGTACTTC. Its protein is CATSDWGGSETQYF.

The J gene is TRBJ2-7, the V gene TRBV20-1; 11 nucleotides match TRBD2. Germline CDR1 reads DFQATT; CDR2 reads SNEGSKA (reference sequence). CDR3 length: 14 residues. The V and J ends lost 4 bases and 7 bases, in that order; junction bases with no gene match: 9. The CDR3 is CSANPTSGEREQYF. CDR3 bases: TGCAGTGCTAACCCGACTAGCGGGGAACGGGAGCAGTACTTC.

This clonotype was seen only once. A junction boundary mismatches the germline segment, possibly from a read error. The chain links TRBV9 to TRBJ2-7, with 8 bases that match TRBD1. Germline CDR1 SGDLS, CDR2 YYNGEE. The length of the CDR3 is 12 residues. The CDR3 DNA is TGTGCCAGCAGCCCCGGGAGCAGGGGGCATCCCTTC. Translated: CASSPGSRGHPF.

V and J are TRBV20-1 and TRBJ1-4, with D possibly being TRBD1 (6 bases). Germline V CDR1 and CDR2: DFQATT, SNEGSKA (reference sequence). The CDR3 spans 15 residues. The V end was cut by 5 bases, the J end by 4 bases, with 17 bases between. The CDR3 reads CSAAEQGPDNEKLFF. The CDR3, as DNA: TGCAGTGCTGCTGAACAGGGTCCGGATAATGAAAAACTGTTTTTT.

V and J are TRBV5-4 and TRBJ2-6; tentative D call: TRBD2 (6 bases). This CDR3 is 16 amino acids long. V was cut by 6 bases and J by 4 bases, with 17 bases left in between. Germline V gene data show CDR1 as SGHNT and CDR2 as YYREEE (reference sequence). This CDR3 is CASNGGVATGANVLTF. DNA for the CDR3: TGTGCCAGCAACGGAGGGGTGGCGACCGGGGCCAACGTCCTGACTTTC.

V and J are TRBV7-2 and TRBJ1-2; a possible D gene is TRBD1 (6 bases). The germline gives CDR1 SGHTA, CDR2 FQGNSA. CDR3 size: 15 residues. Trimming cost V 1 base and J 7 bases, with 16 bases left between them. CDR3 nucleotides: TGTGCCAGCAGCTTAGTTGGGGGGACAACAGGTGGCTACACCTTC. It encodes CASSLVGGTTGGYTF.

J is TRBJ2-7 and V is TRBV7-2, with unresolved D. In germline, CDR1 is SGHTA, CDR2 FQGNSA. V shed 4 bases and J shed 0 bases, with 10 bases lying between them. The CDR3 runs 14 residues. CDR3 DNA sequence: TGTGCCAGCAGCTGGACCTCCCCCTCCTACGAGCAGTACTTC. It translates to CASSWTSPSYEQYF. Full variable domain (outside the CDR3, taken from reference TRBV7-2 and TRBJ2-7): GAGVSQSPSNKVTEKGKDVELRCDPISGHTALYWYRQSLGQGLEFLIYFQGNSAPDKSGLPSDRFSAERTGGSVSTLTIQRTQQEDSAVYLCASSWTSPSYEQYFGPGTRLTVT.

The rearrangement uses TRBV27 and TRBJ1-5; a weak D match, TRBD1 (6 bases). Germline values: CDR1 MNHEY, CDR2 SMNVEV (reference sequence). V lost 5 bases and J 1 base, leaving 18 bases between the germline ends. The CDR3 loop spans 17 amino acids. The CDR3 sequence: CASSRTGGGLSNQPQHF. CDR3 coding DNA: TGTGCCAGCAGTCGCACTGGAGGGGGGCTAAGCAATCAGCCCCAGCATTTT.

The genes are TRBV6-2 or TRBV6-3 and TRBJ1-2; D uncertain. Germline V lookup: CDR1 MNHEY, CDR2 SVGEGT. This CDR3 spans 16 amino acids. V lost 6 bases, J lost 0 bases, and 17 bases lay in between. This chain's CDR3 is CASSSGSAVANYGYTF. The CDR3 bases are TGTGCCAGCAGCTCCGGGTCGGCGGTAGCTAACTATGGCTACACCTTC.

This clonotype was seen only once. J is TRBJ1-1 and V is TRBV6-5; D gene ambiguous. In germline, CDR1 is MNHEY, CDR2 SVGAGI. V was trimmed by 4 bases and J by 1 base, leaving 13 bases between them. This CDR3 is built from 15 residues. CDR3 loop: CASSSTPQRNTEAFF. The CDR3 nucleotides are TGTGCCAGCAGTTCAACACCACAGAGGAACACTGAAGCTTTCTTT.

The chain links TRBV27 to TRBJ1-2; D may be TRBD1 (5 bases). The ends were cut back, 6 bases at V and 1 base at J, with 15 bases in the middle. The CDR3 is made up of 15 amino acids. Germline CDR1 is MNHEY and CDR2 is SMNVEV (reference sequence). The CDR3 coding sequence is TGTGCCAGCAGCCCAGTGGGACTTATTAACTATGGCTACACCTTC. Translating gives CASSPVGLINYGYTF.

The chain uses TRBV24-1 and TRBJ2-3, with 9 bases fitting TRBD1. Germline CDR1 and CDR2: KGHDR and SFDVKD. After removal of 0 bases from V and 4 bases from J, the junction contained 4 bases not matched to a gene. This CDR3 has 16 amino acids. The CDR3 loop is CATSDLGQGLSDTQYF. CDR3 DNA: TGTGCCACCAGTGATTTGGGACAGGGGCTCTCAGATACGCAGTATTTT.

The J gene is TRBJ2-7, the V gene TRBV20-1, with a tentative D call TRBD2 (6 bases). V was trimmed by 5 bases and J by 3 bases, leaving 20 bases between them. The V gene's germline CDR1 is DFQATT and CDR2 SNEGSKA (reference sequence). This CDR3 is built from 15 residues. CDR3 DNA sequence: TGCAGTGCTTCCGGGCCATCTCCGCGGGGCTACGAGCAGTACTTC. This codes for CSASGPSPRGYEQYF.

V is TRBV3-1 and J is TRBJ1-1; D is uncertain. The CDR3 is made up of 17 amino acids. Germline-derived CDR1 and CDR2 are LGHDT and YNNKEL (reference sequence). Trimming stripped 0 bases from V and 4 bases from J, with 18 bases between. In nucleotides, the CDR3 is TGTGCCAGCAGCCAAGATGGGTACGGGTCTATCGGCACTGAAGCTTTCTTT. Translation: CASSQDGYGSIGTEAFF.